This TCR beta chain was recorded in a study of blood T cell repertoires in COVID-19. V dropped 5 bases and J dropped 1; count of bases not matched to a gene: 6. The length of the CDR3 is 16 residues. Germline V gene lookup returns CDR1 SEHNR and CDR2 FQNEAQ (reference sequence). TCRdb's table, derived via immunoSEQ multiplex PCR, lists solely in-frame clones and lacks some. The sample shows roughly 410,000 clones, about 90% of them seen only once. The chain has TRBV7-9 and TRBJ2-3; 10 nucleotides align to TRBD1. What was sequenced was peripheral blood. This clonotype was sampled from a woman between 55 and 75 years old with COVID-19, enrolled during active disease. CDR3 sequence: CASSQDRGVGTDTQYF. The CDR3 coding sequence is TGTGCCAGCAGCCAGGACAGGGGGGTGGGCACAGATACGCAGTATTTT.